The 18 T cell receptor beta chains below all came from one sample that was sequenced in a study of shared clonotypes between healthy human individuals. Method: immunoSEQ multiplex PCR; TCRdb's copy keeps in-frame clones and lacks some. The sample lists 2 million to 2.5 million clones; 85% to 95% were seen once. The sample comprised naive CD4+ T cells from PBMCs. This sample's subset: CD45RA+ positively selected. These TCRs come from a man between 18 and 35 years old in good health. Some clones in this sample may be carry-over from other donors' samples.

The rearrangement uses TRBV4-3 and TRBJ2-1; 8 bases match TRBD1. The germline V gene encodes CDR1 LGHNA and CDR2 YSLEER. The CDR3 runs 17 residues. J lost 2 bases, V lost 1 base, and 7 bases had no gene match. The CDR3 sequence: CASSQGWAGGTYNEQFF. CDR3 sequence (DNA): TGCGCCAGCAGCCAAGGGTGGGCAGGGGGCACCTACAATGAGCAGTTCTTC.

The rearrangement uses TRBV19 and TRBJ1-5; D may be TRBD1 (5 bases). V was pared by 5 bases and J by 2 bases, with 16 bases between. The CDR3 runs 16 residues. Germline CDR1 LNHDA, CDR2 SQIVND (reference sequence). CDR3 in amino acids: CASSAPGTKGNQPQHF. The CDR3 nucleotides are TGTGCCAGTAGTGCCCCCGGGACGAAGGGCAATCAGCCCCAGCATTTT.

The CDR3 nucleotides read TGCGCCAGCAGCTTACTAGGACAGGGTCCGAACACCGGGGAGCTGTTTTTT. Protein sequence: CASSLLGQGPNTGELFF. This chain uses TRBV5-1 with TRBJ2-2; 8 nucleotides match TRBD1. The V gene's germline CDR1 is SGHRS and CDR2 YFSETQ. There are 17 residues in the CDR3. The ends lost 2 bases at V and 0 bases at J; junction bases unmatched: 6.

The chain has TRBV2 and TRBJ1-4; D not certain. This CDR3 is 14 amino acids long. V lost 3 bases and J lost 0, with 5 bases in between. Germline CDR1 and CDR2: SNHLY and FYNNEI. DNA for the CDR3: TGTGCCAGCAGTGATAGGTCAACTAATGAAAAACTGTTTTTT. It is translated as CASSDRSTNEKLFF.

The chain couples TRBV6-1 to TRBJ2-5, with D perhaps TRBD2 (6 bases). This CDR3 spans 15 amino acids. Trimming pared 5 bases from V and 5 bases from J, leaving 18 bases between. The germline gives CDR1 MNHNS, CDR2 SASEGT. The CDR3 sequence: CASSLLPSGRETQYF. CDR3 bases: TGTGCCAGCAGTCTCCTGCCAAGCGGGCGGGAGACCCAGTACTTC.

Concerning this clone itself: Distinct nucleotide sequences in the sample also encode this CDR3. The CDR3 spells CASSVGPTDTQYF. In DNA form, the CDR3 reads TGTGCCAGCAGCGTAGGTCCCACAGATACGCAGTATTTT. This rearrangement joins TRBV9 to TRBJ2-3; no clear D. Germline CDR1 is SGDLS and CDR2 is YYNGEE. V was pared by 0 bases and J by 2 bases, with 4 bases between. The CDR3 length is 13 residues.

The rearrangement joins TRBV7-7 to TRBJ2-1; TRBD1 matches 8 bases. The CDR3 totals 15 residues. CDR1 is SSHAT and CDR2 is FNYEAQ in the germline V gene (reference sequence). The V gene end was trimmed by 5 bases and the J gene end by 0 bases; junction bases not matched to a gene: 3. The CDR3 region is CASSPGQGSYNEQFF. CDR3 bases: TGTGCCAGCAGCCCTGGACAGGGCTCCTACAATGAGCAGTTCTTC.

The chain links TRBV7-2 to TRBJ2-5, with 14 bases lining up with TRBD2. The V gene's germline CDR1 is SGHTA and CDR2 FQGNSA. The CDR3 length is 19 residues. V lost 5 bases to trimming and J lost 2 bases; unmatched junction nucleotides: 13. CDR3 coding DNA: TGTGCCAGCAGCCGCTTGGGACTAGCGGGAGTAGGAAGACAAGAGACCCAGTACTTC. This gives the protein CASSRLGLAGVGRQETQYF.

J is TRBJ2-2 and V is TRBV28, with D unclear. Germline lookup yields CDR1 MDHEN and CDR2 SYDVKM. Trimming took 6 bases from V and 5 from J, leaving 16 bases between them. The CDR3 is 15 amino acids. The CDR3 DNA follows: TGTGCCAGCAGATCGACTTCCGGCCGGACCGGGGAGCTGTTTTTT. Translation gives CASRSTSGRTGELFF. Full variable domain (outside the CDR3, taken from reference TRBV28 and TRBJ2-2): DVKVTQSSRYLVKRTGEKVFLECVQDMDHENMFWYRQDPGLGLRLIYFSYDVKMKEKGDIPEGYSVSREKKERFSLILESASTNQTSMYLCASRSTSGRTGELFFGEGSRLTVL.

The rearrangement uses TRBV30 and TRBJ2-5; D gene ambiguous. V lost 4 bases, J lost 2 bases, and 11 bases lay in between. CDR3 length: 13 residues. Germline V lookup: CDR1 GTSNPN, CDR2 SVGIG (reference sequence). The CDR3 protein is CAWIPGTQETQYF. The DNA for the CDR3 is TGTGCCTGGATCCCCGGCACACAAGAGACCCAGTACTTC.

This chain connects TRBV28 to TRBJ2-7, with unresolved D. Trimming removed 7 bases from V and 2 bases from J, with 15 bases in between. This CDR3 contains 14 residues. Germline V lookup: CDR1 MDHEN, CDR2 SYDVKM. CDR3 DNA: TGTGCCAGCAACGAGTCGGGCAGGACCTACGAGCAGTACTTC. Protein product: CASNESGRTYEQYF.

Comment on this clone: The sample contains more than one DNA sequence encoding this CDR3. This chain links TRBV5-1 with TRBJ2-5; D remains ambiguous. This CDR3 is 14 amino acids long. Trimming stripped 1 base from V and 2 bases from J, with 9 bases between. The germline gives CDR1 SGHRS, CDR2 YFSETQ. CDR3 region: CASSLKPRQETQYF. The CDR3 DNA reads TGCGCCAGCAGCTTGAAACCCAGGCAAGAGACCCAGTACTTC.

The chain uses TRBV7-8 and TRBJ1-5, with D hard to call. CDR1 is SGHVS, CDR2 FQNEAQ, per germline. This CDR3 has 13 amino acids. V was shortened by 1 base and J by 12 bases, with 13 bases between the two germline ends. Here the CDR3 DNA reads TGTGCCAGCAGCTTAGACGATTTGGACGGCCAGCATTTT. Translated, it gives CASSLDDLDGQHF.

The count of this clone is one. J is TRBJ1-6 and V is TRBV2; D is undetermined. Germline lookup yields CDR1 SNHLY and CDR2 FYNNEI. CDR3 length equals 16 residues. Trimming stripped 6 bases from V and 7 bases from J, with 19 bases between. The chain's CDR3 is CASRSPRTRRNSPLHF. DNA for the CDR3: TGTGCCAGCAGGAGCCCTCGTACCAGGAGGAATTCACCCCTCCACTTT.

This rearrangement joins TRBV27 to TRBJ2-7, with 9 positions matching TRBD1. Per germline, CDR1 MNHEY and CDR2 SMNVEV (reference sequence). The ends lost 0 bases at V and 5 bases at J; junction bases unmatched: 5. The CDR3 totals 15 residues. CDR3 amino acids: CASSLSGQGFDEQYF. The CDR3 coding sequence is TGTGCCAGCAGTTTATCCGGACAGGGGTTTGACGAGCAGTACTTC.

This clone was counted a single time. A junction end diverges from the germline sequence, so it may reflect a read error. This sample also contains other DNA sequences that code for the same CDR3. The rearrangement links TRBV18 to TRBJ1-1, with 9 bases fitting TRBD1. The CDR3 totals 14 residues. Germline CDR1 KGHSH, CDR2 LQKENI. CDR3 bases: TGTGCTAGCTCACCGGGACAGGGCTGGGCTGAAGCTTTCTTT. This codes for CASSPGQGWAEAFF.

The chain recombines TRBV18 with TRBJ1-2, with 7 bases fitting TRBD1. The CDR3 is 15 amino acids. CDR1 is KGHSH, CDR2 LQKENI, per germline. The J segment lost 3 bases and the V segment lost 3 bases, leaving 7 bases of the junction unmatched. In nucleotides, the CDR3 is TGTGCCAGCTCACCCCCGACAGGGCCGGACTATGGCTACACCTTC. This translates into CASSPPTGPDYGYTF.

This clone was detected only once. J is TRBJ2-1 and V is TRBV5-1, with 7 bases matching TRBD2. Germline CDR1 and CDR2: SGHRS and YFSETQ. The V segment lost 0 bases and the J segment 9 bases; nucleotides outside the gene matches: 9. The CDR3 consists of 15 residues. The CDR3 loop reads CASSLVVSSGGEQFF. DNA for the CDR3: TGCGCCAGCAGCTTGGTCGTGTCTAGCGGCGGTGAGCAGTTCTTC.